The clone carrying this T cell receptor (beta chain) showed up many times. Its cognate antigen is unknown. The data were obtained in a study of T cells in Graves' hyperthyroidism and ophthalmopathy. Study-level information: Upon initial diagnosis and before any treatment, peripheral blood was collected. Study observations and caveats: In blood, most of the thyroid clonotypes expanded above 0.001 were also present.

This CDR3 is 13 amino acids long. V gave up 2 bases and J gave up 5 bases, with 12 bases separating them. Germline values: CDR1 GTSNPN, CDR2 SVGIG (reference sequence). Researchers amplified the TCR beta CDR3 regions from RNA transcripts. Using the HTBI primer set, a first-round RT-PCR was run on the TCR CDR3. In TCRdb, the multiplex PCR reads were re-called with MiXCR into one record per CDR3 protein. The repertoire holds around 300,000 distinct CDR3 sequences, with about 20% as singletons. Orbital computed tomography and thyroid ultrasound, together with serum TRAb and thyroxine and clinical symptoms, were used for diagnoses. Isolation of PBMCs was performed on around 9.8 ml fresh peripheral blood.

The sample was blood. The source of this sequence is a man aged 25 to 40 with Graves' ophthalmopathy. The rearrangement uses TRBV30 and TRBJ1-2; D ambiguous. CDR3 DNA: TGTGCCTGGAGTTCCGGGCCTATGTATGGCTACACCTTC. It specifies CAWSSGPMYGYTF.